The 27 T cell receptor beta chains below all came from one sample that was sequenced in a study of T-cell reconstitution after alpha-beta-depleted transplantation in children. Using unique molecular identifiers, the investigators prepared the TCRbeta library. MiXCR, run by TCRdb on the PCR reads, gives a single entry per CDR3 protein. The table records fewer than 550,000 distinct CDR3 sequences, 10% to 12% of them present only once. The input for sequencing was PBMCs, mostly from graft donor cells, taken 180 days after TCRalphabeta/CD19-depleted stem cell transplant. The receptor source for this set is a female patient aged 2 to 10 who had a stem cell transplant for aplastic anemia, so the T cells may come from the graft donor.

The J gene is TRBJ2-5, the V gene TRBV18; TRBD1 matches at 7 bases. CDR1 and CDR2 (germline): KGHSH, LQKENI. The CDR3 runs to 15 residues. V lost 5 bases to trimming and J lost 1 base; unmatched junction nucleotides: 7. Here the CDR3 reads CASSSNTGVQETQYF. The DNA for the CDR3 is TGTGCCAGCTCATCGAATACAGGGGTCCAAGAGACCCAGTACTTC. Together with reference TRBV18 and TRBJ2-5, the CDR3 gives the full variable domain: NAGVMQNPRHLVRRRGQEARLRCSPMKGHSHVYWYRQLPEEGLKFMVYLQKENIIDESGMPKERFSAEFPKEGPSILRIQQVVRGDSAAYFCASSSNTGVQETQYFGPGTRLLVL.

This clonotype showed up many times. The J gene is TRBJ2-3, the V gene TRBV29-1, with D perhaps assigned TRBD1 or TRBD2 (5 bases each). The CDR3 has 14 amino acids. Trimming cost V 7 bases and J 2 bases, with 16 bases left between them. Germline values: CDR1 SQVTM, CDR2 ANQGSEA. The CDR3 loop is CSAARGSFTDTQYF. The CDR3 DNA sequence: TGCAGCGCGGCCCGGGGCTCCTTCACAGATACGCAGTATTTT.

The rearrangement joins TRBV5-1 to TRBJ1-4; the D is unclear. The CDR3 is made up of 13 amino acids. Trimming took 4 bases from V and 8 from J, leaving 12 bases between them. Germline loops: CDR1 SGHRS, CDR2 YFSETQ. The CDR3 nucleotides are TGCGCCAGCAGCCACGAGATGGGGGAAAAACTGTTTTTT. Its protein is CASSHEMGEKLFF.

This clonotype appeared a few times. The chain combines TRBV6-5 with TRBJ2-1; possibly TRBD1 or TRBD2 for D (5 bases each). Deletions cut 0 bases from V and 0 bases from J, with 15 bases between. The germline V gene has CDR1 MNHEY and CDR2 SVGAGI. CDR3 length: 18 residues. Here the CDR3 DNA reads TGTGCCAGCAGTTACTCGGGGCCTAGCTTAAGCTCCTACAATGAGCAGTTCTTC. It yields the protein CASSYSGPSLSSYNEQFF.

V and J are TRBV3-1 and TRBJ2-5, with D perhaps TRBD1 or TRBD2 (6 bases each). Looked up from germline, CDR1 is LGHDT and CDR2 is YNNKEL (reference sequence). The CDR3 has 16 residues. Trimming removed 4 bases from V and 0 bases from J, with 15 bases in between. The CDR3 nucleotides read TGTGCCAGCAGCCCCGGGGGACACCCGTACCAAGAGACCCAGTACTTC. It encodes CASSPGGHPYQETQYF.

V gene TRBV28 combines with J gene TRBJ1-2, with 11 positions matching TRBD1. The germline V gene has CDR1 MDHEN and CDR2 SYDVKM. The V segment lost 5 bases and the J segment 4 bases; nucleotides outside the gene matches: 12. The CDR3 length is 17 residues. In nucleotides, the CDR3 is TGTGCCAGCAGTCACCGATTCTTTGGACAGGGGGCCTATGGCTACACCTTC. This encodes CASSHRFFGQGAYGYTF.

This clonotype has just a few counts. The CDR3, as DNA: TGTGCCAGCAGTCGACAGGGTCTTGAGACCCAGTACTTC. As protein: CASSRQGLETQYF. J is TRBJ2-5 and V is TRBV28, with TRBD1 identical over 7 bases. CDR1 is MDHEN, CDR2 SYDVKM, per germline. Germline trimming cut 5 bases from V and 5 bases from J; bases unmatched to any gene: 5. This CDR3 is 13 amino acids long.

This chain joins TRBV4-2 and TRBJ2-7, with D uncertain. This CDR3 contains 14 residues. Germline V gene data show CDR1 as LGHNA and CDR2 as YNFKEQ. Trimming removed 1 base at V and 3 bases at J, with 10 bases between. The CDR3 reads CASSQVPSHYEQYF. The CDR3 bases are TGTGCCAGCAGCCAAGTTCCCAGTCACTACGAGCAGTACTTC.

This clonotype was seen many times. The CDR3 sequence is CASSGATQYF. The CDR3 nucleotides are TGTGCCAGCAGCGGAGCCACCCAGTACTTC. J is TRBJ2-5 and V is TRBV7-2; D is unclear. V gave up 5 bases and J gave up 8 bases, with 6 bases separating them. CDR1 and CDR2 from the germline V gene are SGHTA and FQGNSA. The CDR3 runs to 10 residues.

This chain connects TRBV2 to TRBJ1-1, with 7 bases fitting TRBD1. Looked up from germline, CDR1 is SNHLY and CDR2 is FYNNEI. The CDR3 totals 14 residues. The V gene end was trimmed by 6 bases and the J gene end by 7 bases; junction bases not matched to a gene: 11. CDR3 protein: CASSERQGRIEAFF. The DNA of the CDR3 is TGTGCCAGCAGCGAACGACAGGGAAGAATTGAAGCTTTCTTT.

The chain carries TRBV6-2 or TRBV6-3 and TRBJ1-5, with 11 bases fitting TRBD1. The CDR3 contains 16 residues. Germline V CDR1 and CDR2: MNHEY, SVGEGT. The ends lost 5 bases at V and 9 bases at J; junction bases unmatched: 12. The CDR3 region is CASSDGTGGRRRPQHF. The CDR3 nucleotides are TGTGCCAGCAGTGACGGGACAGGGGGTCGAAGGCGGCCCCAGCATTTT.

This clonotype occurred a few times. J is TRBJ2-7 and V is TRBV20-1; the match to TRBD2 covers 11 bases. The CDR3 is 17 amino acids. J was trimmed by 6 bases and V by 3 bases; bases with no gene match: 16. The V gene's germline CDR1 is DFQATT and CDR2 SNEGSKA (reference sequence). CDR3 protein: CSASSGTSGSPRGEQYF. The CDR3 DNA reads as TGCAGTGCTAGTTCCGGGACTAGCGGAAGTCCTAGGGGCGAGCAGTACTTC.

In this sample, this clonotype turned up a few times. V is TRBV11-1 and J is TRBJ2-1; 7 bases are shared with TRBD2. Germline V gene data show CDR1 as SGHAT and CDR2 as FQDESV (reference sequence). The CDR3 consists of 16 residues. Trimming removed 5 bases from V and 4 bases from J; junction bases left unmatched: 11. The CDR3 DNA sequence: TGTGCCAGCAGCCCCCAGCTAGCGGTCTTATACAATGAGCAGTTCTTC. This translates into CASSPQLAVLYNEQFF.

The CDR3 loop is CSAGRGTLGEQYF. DNA for the CDR3: TGCAGTGCTGGCAGGGGGACACTCGGCGAGCAGTACTTC. The V call is TRBV20-1, the J call TRBJ2-7; TRBD1 agrees at 7 bases. The V segment lost 5 bases and the J segment 6 bases; nucleotides outside the gene matches: 10. Germline loops: CDR1 DFQATT, CDR2 SNEGSKA (reference sequence). The CDR3 contains 13 residues.

This clonotype occurred many times. The chain is built from TRBV29-1 and TRBJ2-5; D is unresolved. Germline CDR1 is SQVTM and CDR2 is ANQGSEA. The V and J ends lost 3 bases and 2 bases respectively, with 16 bases between them. The CDR3 is made up of 15 amino acids. Here the CDR3 reads CSVDGFYEQQETQYF. CDR3 coding DNA: TGCAGCGTTGATGGCTTCTACGAACAACAAGAGACCCAGTACTTC. Complete variable domain (other parts from reference TRBV29-1 and TRBJ2-5): SAVISQKPSRDICQRGTSLTIQCQVDSQVTMMFWYRQQPGQSLTLIATANQGSEATYESGFVIDKFPISRPNLTFSTLTVSNMSPEDSSIYLCSVDGFYEQQETQYFGPGTRLLVL.

This clonotype was seen a few times. This chain joins TRBV19 and TRBJ2-7; D may be TRBD2 (5 bases). V lost 11 bases and J 0 bases, leaving 17 bases between the germline ends. Germline CDR1 and CDR2: LNHDA and SQIVND (reference sequence). The CDR3 runs to 14 residues. The CDR3 sequence: CASGLRTTSYEQYF. The CDR3 nucleotides read TGTGCCTCAGGACTCCGAACCACCTCCTACGAGCAGTACTTC. Supplemented by reference TRBV19 and TRBJ2-7, the full variable domain reads DGGITQSPKYLFRKEGQNVTLSCEQNLNHDAMYWYRQDPGQGLRLIYYSQIVNDFQKGDIAEGYSVSREKKESFPLTVTSAQKNPTAFYLCASGLRTTSYEQYFGPGTRLTVT.

CDR3 amino acids: CASGRASWWETQYF. DNA for the CDR3: TGTGCCAGCGGACGTGCTAGCTGGTGGGAGACCCAGTACTTC. The rearrangement uses TRBV7-2 and TRBJ2-5, with D maybe TRBD2 (5 bases). The CDR3 length is 14 residues. Germline CDR1 is SGHTA and CDR2 is FQGNSA. The germline V and J ends were trimmed by 8 bases and 5 bases, with 18 bases remaining between them.

The chain joins TRBV10-3 to TRBJ1-2; 9 bases fit TRBD1. Germline CDR1 ENHRY, CDR2 SYGVKD. This CDR3 has 16 amino acids. The ends lost 6 bases at V and 5 bases at J; junction bases unmatched: 13. CDR3 region: CAISSVPGQGGYGYTF. For the CDR3, the DNA is TGTGCCATCAGCTCCGTCCCGGGACAGGGAGGGTATGGCTACACCTTC.

This clonotype was counted between two and nine times. This chain links TRBV18 with TRBJ2-3; tentative D call: TRBD2 (6 bases). Germline CDR1 reads KGHSH; CDR2 reads LQKENI. The CDR3 covers 16 residues. V lost 0 bases and J lost 3, with 13 bases in between. The CDR3 here is CASSPPGGGGTDTQYF. As DNA, the CDR3 is TGTGCCAGCTCACCACCGGGCGGAGGAGGGACAGATACGCAGTATTTT.

This clonotype occurred a few times. This chain links TRBV7-3 with TRBJ2-7; possibly TRBD1 for D (5 bases). The CDR3 length is 15 residues. Deletions cut 6 bases from V and 3 bases from J, with 18 bases between. The germline CDR1 and CDR2 sequences are SGHTA and FQGTGA. CDR3 sequence: CASSRTPDRFYEQYF. In nucleotides, the CDR3 is TGTGCCAGCAGTCGAACACCTGACAGATTCTACGAGCAGTACTTC.

This clonotype was seen more than once but under ten times. The chain couples TRBV19 to TRBJ2-2, with 10 bases aligning to TRBD1. The germline CDR1 and CDR2 sequences are LNHDA and SQIVND (reference sequence). Trimming took 3 bases from V and 1 from J; bases not matched to a gene: 8. This CDR3 is built from 18 residues. The CDR3 coding sequence is TGTGCCAGTAGTATGGCAAAGAGGGACAGGGGGAACACCGGGGAGCTGTTTTTT. It encodes CASSMAKRDRGNTGELFF.

Only a few counts were recorded for this clonotype. The gene calls are TRBV7-2 and TRBJ2-1, with D uncertain. V lost 0 bases and J 10 bases, leaving 10 bases between the germline ends. In germline, CDR1 is SGHTA, CDR2 FQGNSA. The CDR3 is 13 amino acids. CDR3 residues: CASSLAPWVEQFF. The CDR3 coding sequence is TGTGCCAGCAGCTTAGCGCCATGGGTGGAGCAGTTCTTC.

This clonotype was observed a few times. The J gene is TRBJ2-5, the V gene TRBV7-9; D gene unclear. The germline V gene encodes CDR1 SEHNR and CDR2 FQNEAQ (reference sequence). V lost 3 bases and J 2 bases, leaving 7 bases between the germline ends. This CDR3 is 13 amino acids long. CDR3 in amino acids: CASSLLSQETQYF. The CDR3 nucleotides read TGTGCCAGCAGCTTGTTGTCGCAAGAGACCCAGTACTTC.

This clonotype was seen more than once but under ten times. This chain links TRBV10-3 with TRBJ2-1, with D maybe TRBD2 (6 bases). Germline V CDR1 and CDR2: ENHRY, SYGVKD. Trimming removed 2 bases from V and 5 bases from J, with 10 bases in between. The CDR3 has 14 residues. In DNA, the CDR3 is TGTGCCATCAGTGAGCCGGGACTTCACAATGAGCAGTTCTTC. It yields the protein CAISEPGLHNEQFF.

This clonotype was recorded a few times. This chain uses TRBV12-3 or TRBV12-4 with TRBJ1-2; D is undetermined. The V end lost 5 bases, the J end lost 4 bases, and 14 bases lay between the germline ends. The CDR3 covers 14 residues. The CDR3 spells CASSPPQRFYGYTF. The DNA for the CDR3 is TGTGCCAGCAGTCCCCCCCAGCGTTTCTATGGCTACACCTTC.

This clonotype was recorded a few times. This chain links TRBV27 with TRBJ2-7, with a tentative D call TRBD1 (6 bases). CDR1 MNHEY and CDR2 SMNVEV come from the germline V gene (reference sequence). This CDR3 is built from 13 residues. V was cut by 3 bases and J by 5 bases, with 11 bases left in between. This CDR3 is CASSFSGAHEQYV. The CDR3 DNA is TGTGCCAGCAGTTTTTCAGGGGCTCACGAGCAGTACGTC.

This CDR3 reads CASLQGPHGGTEAFF. DNA of the CDR3: TGTGCCAGCCTTCAGGGGCCCCATGGGGGCACTGAAGCTTTCTTT. The chain uses TRBV7-6 and TRBJ1-1, with TRBD1 as a possible D gene (6 bases). Germline CDR1 and CDR2: SGHVS and FNYEAQ. The CDR3 totals 15 residues. V shed 8 bases and J shed 4 bases, with 20 bases lying between them.